Shown below are 29 T cell receptor beta chains from a single sample sequenced in a study of T cell clonality in common variable immunodeficiency. Regarding the study as a whole: Common variable immunodeficiency TCR beta sequences reportedly had fewer deletions and N-nucleotide insertions.

The antigens these receptors bind are not known. Assay used: immunoSEQ multiplex PCR; TCRdb lists only in-frame clones, some missing. The sample counts about 20,000 clones, none seen once; the ten largest own approximately 2.5%. Sequencing was performed on peripheral blood mononuclear cells. These TCRs come from a human donor with common variable immunodeficiency.

For this clone: The CDR3 end is not reached by the read, which stops 3 residues before it; the germline J gene fills it in. V is TRBV7-9 and J is TRBJ2-1; D might be TRBD1 (6 bases). Germline assignment: CDR1 SEHNR and CDR2 FQNEAQ (reference sequence). The CDR3 is made up of 15 amino acids. V was clipped by 5 bases and J by 4 bases, with 15 bases between them. CDR3 residues: CASSIRDKEYNEQFF. Partial CDR3 DNA: TGTGCCAGCAGCATCCGGGACAAAGAGTACAATGAG. Full variable domain (remainder filled in from reference TRBV7-9 and TRBJ2-1): DTGVSQNPRHKITKRGQNVTFRCDPISEHNRLYWYRQTLGQGPEFLTYFQNEAQLEKSRLLSDRFSAERPKGSFSTLEIQRTEQGDSAMYLCASSIRDKEYNEQFFGPGTRLTVL.

This clone was seen a few times. The read halts 3 residues ahead of the CDR3 end, with the missing end drawn from the germline J gene. The V and J genes are TRBV7-6 and TRBJ2-7, with unresolved D. Trimming took 0 bases from V and 0 from J, leaving 6 bases between them. CDR3 length: 14 residues. Germline V gives CDR1 SGHVS, CDR2 FNYEAQ. The sequenced part of the CDR3 DNA is TGTGCCAGCAGCTTAGCACTGAGCTCCTACGAG. This sequence encodes CASSLALSSYE. The CDR3 in full is CASSLALSSYEQYF.

This clone was recorded a few times. The read ends 3 residues before the CDR3 terminus; that terminus is restored from the germline J gene. The chain couples TRBV30 to TRBJ1-2; TRBD1 matches at 7 bases. Germline CDR1 and CDR2: GTSNPN and SVGIG (reference sequence). The CDR3 extends over 14 amino acids. This CDR3 reads CAWRGIGGQLRYTF. Incomplete CDR3 DNA: TGTGCCTGGAGGGGCATAGGGGGACAGTTGCGC.

In the case of this clone: Coverage ceases 3 residues before the CDR3 finishes, and the germline J gene fills in the end. V is TRBV18 and J is TRBJ2-1; 9 bases map to TRBD2. This CDR3 has 14 residues. CDR1 KGHSH and CDR2 LQKENI come from the germline V gene. With 0 bases clipped from V and 6 bases from J, the junction kept 0 bases outside the gene matches. CDR3 protein: CASSPPSGSNEQFF. The CDR3 bases that were read are TGTGCCAGCTCACCACCTAGCGGGAGCAATGAG.

As regards this clone: The observed sequence ends 3 residues before the CDR3 terminus, with the missing tail filled in from the germline J gene. This chain joins TRBV7-6 and TRBJ2-2; the match to TRBD2 covers 10 bases. Germline CDR1 and CDR2: SGHVS and FNYEAQ. This CDR3 has 15 amino acids. The junction had 2 bases not matched to a gene; V was cut back by 2 bases and J by 5 bases. CDR3 residues: CASSLILAGTGELFF. CDR3 DNA, as far as it was read: TGTGCCAGCAGCTTAATACTAGCGGGGACCGGGGAG.

This clone was recorded many times. The CDR3 extends 3 residues past the end of the read, so its final part is completed from the germline J gene. This chain uses TRBV13 with TRBJ2-7, with D possibly being TRBD1 or TRBD2 (6 bases each). The CDR3 spans 14 residues. V lost 5 bases and J lost 2, with 13 bases in between. The germline CDR1 and CDR2 sequences are PRHDT and FYEKMQ (reference sequence). This chain's CDR3 is CASSPTEGAYEQYF. The DNA read from the CDR3 is TGTGCCAGCAGCCCGACGGAGGGGGCCTACGAG.

As to this clone: The read finishes 3 residues shy of the CDR3 end, and the germline J gene is used to complete it. The chain recombines TRBV18 with TRBJ1-5, with 10 bases fitting TRBD1. V was pared by 5 bases and J by 6 bases, with 7 bases of the junction left unmatched. Germline V gene sequence: CDR1 KGHSH, CDR2 LQKENI. This CDR3 spans 15 amino acids. The DNA read from the CDR3 is TGTGCCAGCTCATACGGGACAGGGGATGGTCAGCCC. It yields the protein CASSYGTGDGQP. Given in full, the CDR3 is CASSYGTGDGQPQHF.

For this clone: Sequencing ends 3 residues short of the CDR3 end; the germline J gene provides the rest. The chain carries TRBV7-2 and TRBJ1-5; unclear D gene. Germline V gene lookup returns CDR1 SGHTA and CDR2 FQGNSA. V was trimmed by 3 bases and J by 0 bases, leaving 6 bases between them. The CDR3 length is 14 residues. The sequenced CDR3 bases are TGTGCCAGCAGCTTCAGAGTTAGCAATCAGCCC. The encoded protein is CASSFRVSNQP. The CDR3 in full is CASSFRVSNQPQHF.

This clone was found a few times. The read terminates 3 residues before the CDR3 end, so the remaining end is supplied by the germline J gene. V and J are TRBV30 and TRBJ1-2, with a weak D call TRBD1 (6 bases). The CDR3 is made up of 12 amino acids. Germline V CDR1 and CDR2: GTSNPN, SVGIG (reference sequence). Deletions cut 5 bases from V and 7 bases from J, with 14 bases between. Incomplete CDR3 DNA: TGTGCCTGGCCCAGGGGTGTCGGTGGC. Translating gives CAWPRGVGG. The whole CDR3 is CAWPRGVGGYTF.

Comments on this clone: The sequenced fragment ends 3 residues before the CDR3 boundary, so the rest is inferred from the germline J gene. The V call is TRBV7-2, the J call TRBJ2-3; 12 bases align to TRBD2. The CDR3 spans 15 residues. V lost 3 bases to trimming and J lost 4 bases; unmatched junction nucleotides: 2. Germline V CDR1 and CDR2: SGHTA, FQGNSA. The sequenced CDR3 bases are TGTGCCAGCAGCTTTGGGACTAGCGGGCCAGATACG. Translating gives CASSFGTSGPDT. The full-length CDR3 reads as CASSFGTSGPDTQYF.

CDR3 protein: CASSHGVWAFF. CDR3 DNA, as far as it was read: TGTGCCAGTAGTCACGGGGTTTGG. The chain has TRBV19 and TRBJ1-1; D unclear. The read falls 3 residues short of the CDR3 end, and the missing part is taken from the germline J gene. The V gene's germline CDR1 is LNHDA and CDR2 SQIVND (reference sequence). The CDR3 runs 11 residues.

This clone was detected only a few times. The DNA ends 3 residues before the CDR3 does, and the rest of the CDR3 is filled in from the germline J gene. This chain joins TRBV18 and TRBJ1-2; 10 bases agree with TRBD1. The CDR3 extends over 15 amino acids. The trim removed 1 base at V and 6 bases at J, leaving 5 bases unmatched. Germline lookup yields CDR1 KGHSH and CDR2 LQKENI. The CDR3 loop is CASSPQRDRGDGYTF. CDR3 bases read: TGTGCCAGCTCACCACAGAGGGACAGGGGTGATGGC.

This clone showed up just a few times. CDR3 DNA, as far as it was read: TGTGCCAGCAGTAGGGCAGACCCACACAATGAG. This sequence encodes CASSRADPHNE. The complete CDR3 reads CASSRADPHNEQFF. V usage is TRBV7-8 and J usage is TRBJ2-1; unclear D gene. The CDR3 end falls 3 residues outside the read, so it is completed with the germline J gene. Germline values: CDR1 SGHVS, CDR2 FQNEAQ. Trimming shortened V by 6 bases and J by 5 bases, and 14 bases separated the two germline ends. The CDR3 has 14 amino acids.

Details on this clone: The CDR3 goes on 3 residues after the read ends, and that part is filled in from the germline J gene. Other DNA sequences in this specimen translate into the identical CDR3. V and J are TRBV18 and TRBJ1-4, with 8 bases fitting TRBD1. J lost 0 bases, V lost 6 bases, and 3 bases had no gene match. Germline loops: CDR1 KGHSH, CDR2 LQKENI. The CDR3 is 15 residues long. The CDR3 loop is CASSPGGATNEKLFF. The covered CDR3 bases are TGTGCCAGCTCTCCAGGGGGCGCAACTAATGAAAAA.

As to this clone: The read terminates 3 residues ahead of where the CDR3 ends, so the germline J gene completes it. This CDR3 is also generated by other DNA sequences in the sample. V and J are TRBV7-2 and TRBJ2-7; 12 nucleotides line up with TRBD2. CDR3 size: 15 residues. With 1 base clipped from V and 4 bases from J, the junction kept 2 bases outside the gene matches. Germline-derived CDR1 and CDR2 are SGHTA and FQGNSA. CDR3 bases read: TGTGCCAGCAGCTTAGTGACTAGCGGGAGTTACGAG. This gives the protein CASSLVTSGSYE. The whole CDR3 region reads CASSLVTSGSYEQYF.

This clone has more than one count but fewer than ten. Read data end 3 residues before the CDR3 end; the end is taken from the germline J gene. The chain carries TRBV18 and TRBJ1-1; tentative D call: TRBD1 (5 bases). V was clipped by 8 bases and J by 2 bases, with 12 bases between them. CDR3 size: 13 residues. The germline CDR1 and CDR2 sequences are KGHSH and LQKENI. Partial CDR3 DNA: TGTGCCAGCGGTACGGGGGTAAACACTGAA. As protein: CASGTGVNTE. The CDR3 reads in full as CASGTGVNTEAFF.

This clone has only a few counts. The observed sequence ends 3 residues before the CDR3 terminus, with the missing tail filled in from the germline J gene. The chain couples TRBV7-9 to TRBJ2-3; D not certain. V was clipped by 3 bases and J by 6 bases, with 7 bases between them. In germline, CDR1 is SEHNR, CDR2 FQNEAQ (reference sequence). The CDR3 is made up of 12 amino acids. The sequenced CDR3 bases are TGTGCCAGCAGCTTTTTCGGGGATACG. This encodes CASSFFGDT. The whole CDR3 sequence reads CASSFFGDTQYF.

This clone was seen a few times. The observed sequence ends 3 residues before the CDR3 terminus, with the missing tail filled in from the germline J gene. The V call is TRBV7-9, the J call TRBJ2-3, with 9 nucleotides matching TRBD1. The junction had 8 bases not matched to a gene; V was cut back by 5 bases and J by 5 bases. CDR3 length equals 15 residues. The germline CDR1 and CDR2 sequences are SEHNR and FQNEAQ (reference sequence). Incomplete CDR3 DNA: TGTGCCAGCAGCAAAACAGGGGGCGGGGTAGATACG. Protein: CASSKTGGGVDT. The complete CDR3 reads CASSKTGGGVDTQYF.

This clone has more than one count but fewer than ten. The read gets to within 3 residues of the CDR3 end, and the germline J gene fills in the rest. The rearrangement joins TRBV19 to TRBJ2-2; D perhaps matches TRBD1 (5 bases). The germline gives CDR1 LNHDA, CDR2 SQIVND (reference sequence). The CDR3 has 14 residues. The V gene lost 5 bases and the J gene lost 4 bases, with 11 bases spanning the gap. CDR3 amino acids: CASSLQGITGELFF. The CDR3 bases that were read are TGTGCCAGTAGTCTTCAGGGAATCACCGGGGAG.

On this clone itself: The read ends 3 residues shy of where the CDR3 ends; the end is completed using the germline J gene. The chain uses TRBV7-9 and TRBJ1-1; 10 nucleotides align to TRBD1. CDR3 length: 15 amino acids. The junction had 8 bases not matched to a gene; V was cut back by 5 bases and J by 5 bases. The germline CDR1 and CDR2 sequences are SEHNR and FQNEAQ (reference sequence). The CDR3 region is CASSPGQGGGTEAFF. The sequenced CDR3 bases are TGTGCCAGCAGCCCCGGACAGGGGGGAGGAACTGAA.

Comment on this clone: The read falls 3 residues short of the CDR3 end, and the missing part is taken from the germline J gene. The same CDR3 arises from other DNA sequences in this sample as well. V usage is TRBV18 and J usage is TRBJ1-1; TRBD1 agrees at 9 bases. Trimming cost V 2 bases and J 3 bases; bases outside gene matches: 1. Germline V gene sequence: CDR1 KGHSH, CDR2 LQKENI. The CDR3 extends over 14 amino acids. Partial CDR3 DNA: TGTGCCAGCTCACCAAGGACAGGGGACACTGAA. This codes for CASSPRTGDTE. The CDR3 in its entirety is CASSPRTGDTEAFF.

Points on this clone: The CDR3 extends 3 residues past the end of the read, so its final part is completed from the germline J gene. The chain uses TRBV5-1 and TRBJ1-5; 8 bases line up with TRBD1. Germline V lookup: CDR1 SGHRS, CDR2 YFSETQ. V trimming: 4 bases; J trimming: 0 bases; junction bases outside the gene matches: 3. The CDR3 length is 15 residues. The chain's CDR3 is CASSVTGDSNQPQHF. The part of the CDR3 DNA that was read is TGCGCCAGCAGCGTGACAGGGGATAGCAATCAGCCC.

Comment on this clone: Read sequence stops 3 residues before the CDR3 end, and the germline J gene provides the missing end. The V call is TRBV19, the J call TRBJ2-6, with a tentative D call TRBD1 (5 bases). Trimming shortened V by 7 bases and J by 6 bases, and 13 bases separated the two germline ends. CDR3 length equals 14 residues. Germline V gives CDR1 LNHDA, CDR2 SQIVND (reference sequence). The CDR3 is CASTVPGSANVLTF. The DNA read from the CDR3 is TGTGCCAGTACGGTACCAGGGTCGGCCAACGTC.

Of note for this clone: The read stops 3 residues short of the end of the CDR3; the missing end is completed from the germline J gene. The chain couples TRBV18 to TRBJ1-1; no firm D call. CDR3 length: 13 residues. Trimming removed 5 bases at V and 1 base at J, with 8 bases between. CDR1 KGHSH and CDR2 LQKENI come from the germline V gene. The CDR3 protein is CASSGHQNTEAFF. The CDR3 bases that were read are TGTGCCAGCTCAGGGCACCAGAACACTGAA.

This clone was seen a handful of times. The read ends 3 residues before the CDR3 terminus; that terminus is restored from the germline J gene. The chain employs TRBV19 and TRBJ2-5, with TRBD2 identical over 8 bases. In germline, CDR1 is LNHDA, CDR2 SQIVND (reference sequence). With 5 bases clipped from V and 4 bases from J, the junction kept 15 bases outside the gene matches. This CDR3 has 17 amino acids. The DNA read from the CDR3 is TGTGCCAGTAGTCTGTTGTACGGCGGGAGGTCCTCAGAGACC. It specifies CASSLLYGGRSSET. The full-length CDR3 reads as CASSLLYGGRSSETQYF. The whole variable domain, remainder taken from reference TRBV19 and TRBJ2-5, is DGGITQSPKYLFRKEGQNVTLSCEQNLNHDAMYWYRQDPGQGLRLIYYSQIVNDFQKGDIAEGYSVSREKKESFPLTVTSAQKNPTAFYLCASSLLYGGRSSETQYFGPGTRLLVL.

This clone was detected a few times. The read finishes 3 residues shy of the CDR3 end, and the germline J gene is used to complete it. The V call is TRBV6-2 or TRBV6-3, the J call TRBJ2-1; D is ambiguous. Germline CDR1 is MNHEY and CDR2 is SVGEGT. The V end lost 6 bases, the J end lost 6 bases, and 12 bases lay between the germline ends. CDR3 size: 13 residues. The CDR3 loop reads CASSVVYSNEQFF. The covered CDR3 bases are TGTGCCAGCAGCGTAGTGTACAGCAATGAG.

This clone has only a few counts. The CDR3 bases that were read are TGTGCCAGTAGGGACAGCCAGCTGAACACCGGGGAG. This translates into CASRDSQLNTGE. The whole CDR3 reads CASRDSQLNTGELFF. This chain connects TRBV19 to TRBJ2-2, with D maybe TRBD1 (6 bases). Read data end 3 residues before the CDR3 end; the end is taken from the germline J gene. The CDR3 has 15 amino acids. Trimming removed 6 bases at V and 1 base at J, with 12 bases between. Germline loops: CDR1 LNHDA, CDR2 SQIVND (reference sequence).

This clone was recorded a few times. The read terminates 3 residues ahead of where the CDR3 ends, so the germline J gene completes it. The chain carries TRBV2 and TRBJ2-2, with D unresolved. This CDR3 has 13 residues. CDR1 SNHLY and CDR2 FYNNEI come from the germline V gene. The germline V and J ends were trimmed by 7 bases and 5 bases, with 11 bases remaining between them. The CDR3 loop reads CASKEGSTGELFF. The part of the CDR3 DNA that was read is TGTGCCAGCAAGGAAGGGTCTACCGGGGAG.

This clone came up a few times. The read finishes 3 residues shy of the CDR3 end, and the germline J gene is used to complete it. This chain links TRBV5-1 with TRBJ1-2; the match to TRBD1 covers 7 bases. CDR1 is SGHRS, CDR2 YFSETQ, per germline. The CDR3 sequence is 13 residues long. The DNA read from the CDR3 is TGCGCCAGCACTAATACAGGGGTTTTAGGC. Protein product: CASTNTGVLG. The complete CDR3 protein is CASTNTGVLGYTF.